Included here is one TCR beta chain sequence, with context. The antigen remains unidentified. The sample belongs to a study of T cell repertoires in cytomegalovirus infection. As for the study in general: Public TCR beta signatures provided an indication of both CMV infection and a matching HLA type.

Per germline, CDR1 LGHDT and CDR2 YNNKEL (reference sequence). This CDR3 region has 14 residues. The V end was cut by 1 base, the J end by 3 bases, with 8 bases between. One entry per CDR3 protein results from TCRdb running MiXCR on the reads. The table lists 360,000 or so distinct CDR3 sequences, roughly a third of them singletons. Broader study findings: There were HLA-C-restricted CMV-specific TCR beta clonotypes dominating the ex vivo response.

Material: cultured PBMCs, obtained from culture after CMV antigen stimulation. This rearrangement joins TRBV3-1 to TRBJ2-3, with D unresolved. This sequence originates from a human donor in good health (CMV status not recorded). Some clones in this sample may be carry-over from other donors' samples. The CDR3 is CASSQVMRTDTQYF. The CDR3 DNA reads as TGTGCCAGCAGCCAAGTCATGAGAACAGATACGCAGTATTTT.